Listed below are T cell receptor beta chains from one sample, sequenced in a study of brain metastases from non-small cell lung cancer. Repertoires were generated with immunoSEQ multiplex PCR, while TCRdb's copy carries only in-frame clones and drops some. The data show some 4,300 clones, approximately 85% seen once. Sequenced: primary lung tumor tissue. The receptors were gathered from a donor over 35 with non-small cell lung cancer. CDR3s include the opening cysteine and the closing phenylalanine or tryptophan. Fields, in order: CDR3 length, J gene, clone size, D gene, V gene, CDR3 protein, CDR3 DNA. D genes are given only for firm matches. Rows may omit the clone size; those that give it use once, few, many or a size class.

len: 12; j_gene: TRBJ1-2; abundance: NA; d_gene: NA; v_gene: TRBV9; CDR3aa: CASSVEQGRYTF; CDR3nt: TGTGCCAGCAGCGTAGAGCAGGGACGCTACACCTTC
len: 14; j_gene: TRBJ2-7; abundance: NA; d_gene: TRBD1; v_gene: TRBV5-1; CDR3aa: CASSSGQGAHEQYF; CDR3nt: TGCGCCAGCAGCTCGGGACAGGGGGCCCACGAGCAGTACTTC
len: 18; j_gene: TRBJ2-3; abundance: NA; d_gene: NA; v_gene: TRBV28; CDR3aa: CASSLQAPVRTDTDTQYF; CDR3nt: TGTGCCAGCAGTTTGCAGGCCCCGGTTAGGACAGACACAGATACGCAGTATTTT
len: 14; j_gene: TRBJ2-3; abundance: NA; d_gene: TRBD1; v_gene: TRBV7-2; CDR3aa: CASSLAQGVDTQYF; CDR3nt: TGTGCCAGCAGCTTAGCACAGGGGGTAGATACGCAGTATTTT
len: 14; j_gene: TRBJ2-7; abundance: NA; d_gene: NA; v_gene: TRBV30; CDR3aa: CAWSPGSRSYEQYF; CDR3nt: TGTGCCTGGAGCCCCGGTAGCCGCTCCTACGAGCAGTACTTC
len: 12; j_gene: TRBJ1-6; abundance: NA; d_gene: NA; v_gene: TRBV5-8; CDR3aa: CASTELNSPLHF; CDR3nt: TGTGCCAGCACCGAACTTAATTCACCCCTCCACTTT
len: 13; j_gene: TRBJ2-3; abundance: NA; d_gene: NA; v_gene: TRBV9; CDR3aa: CASSVEAVDTQYF; CDR3nt: TGTGCCAGCAGCGTAGAGGCGGTAGATACGCAGTATTTT
len: 13; j_gene: TRBJ1-5; abundance: NA; d_gene: NA; v_gene: TRBV7-6; CDR3aa: CASSLEDGQPQHF; CDR3nt: TGTGCCAGCAGCTTAGAAGATGGTCAGCCCCAGCATTTT
len: 15; j_gene: TRBJ2-1; abundance: NA; d_gene: NA; v_gene: TRBV28; CDR3aa: CASSSPRGVYNEQFF; CDR3nt: TGTGCCAGCAGTTCCCCAAGAGGGGTCTACAATGAGCAGTTCTTC
len: 14; j_gene: TRBJ2-7; abundance: few; d_gene: NA; v_gene: TRBV30; CDR3aa: CAWKPPGMRDEQYF; CDR3nt: TGTGCCTGGAAACCCCCAGGGATGAGGGACGAGCAGTACTTC
len: 12; j_gene: TRBJ2-2; abundance: NA; d_gene: NA; v_gene: TRBV24-1; CDR3aa: CATSDSSGELFF; CDR3nt: TGTGCCACCAGTGATTCCTCCGGGGAGCTGTTTTTT
len: 11; j_gene: TRBJ2-2; abundance: few; d_gene: NA; v_gene: TRBV6-2/TRBV6-3; CDR3aa: CASSYGGELFF; CDR3nt: TGTGCCAGCAGTTATGGCGGGGAGCTGTTTTTT
len: 14; j_gene: TRBJ2-3; abundance: NA; d_gene: NA; v_gene: TRBV18; CDR3aa: CASSPNQRTDTQYF; CDR3nt: TGTGCCAGCTCCCCAAACCAGCGGACAGATACGCAGTATTTT
len: 14; j_gene: TRBJ2-7; abundance: NA; d_gene: TRBD1; v_gene: TRBV5-1; CDR3aa: CASSSGQGSSEQYF; CDR3nt: TGCGCCAGCAGCTCGGGACAGGGGTCTTCCGAGCAGTACTTC
len: 22; j_gene: TRBJ2-4; abundance: once; d_gene: NA; v_gene: TRBV27; CDR3aa: CASSLWGGQDQGAVGAKNIQYF; CDR3nt: TGTGCCAGCAGTCTCTGGGGTGGGCAGGATCAAGGGGCGGTCGGCGCCAAAAACATTCAGTACTTC
len: 14; j_gene: TRBJ2-3; abundance: NA; d_gene: NA; v_gene: TRBV9; CDR3aa: CASSVEGSTDTQYF; CDR3nt: TGTGCCAGCAGCGTGGAGGGGAGCACAGATACGCAGTATTTT
len: 13; j_gene: TRBJ2-5; abundance: NA; d_gene: NA; v_gene: TRBV5-5; CDR3aa: CASSFGGRETQYF; CDR3nt: TGTGCCAGCAGCTTTGGGGGCCGGGAGACCCAGTACTTC
len: 16; j_gene: TRBJ1-5; abundance: few; d_gene: TRBD1; v_gene: TRBV24-1; CDR3aa: CATSDGKTGDNQPQHF; CDR3nt: TGTGCCACCAGTGATGGGAAGACAGGGGACAATCAGCCCCAGCATTTT
len: 12; j_gene: TRBJ2-3; abundance: NA; d_gene: NA; v_gene: TRBV24-1; CDR3aa: CATAEGTDTQYF; CDR3nt: TGTGCCACTGCGGAGGGCACAGATACGCAGTATTTT
len: 13; j_gene: TRBJ2-5; abundance: NA; d_gene: NA; v_gene: TRBV5-4; CDR3aa: CASSLKGGETQYF; CDR3nt: TGTGCCAGCAGCTTGAAAGGGGGAGAGACCCAGTACTTC
len: 14; j_gene: TRBJ1-2; abundance: NA; d_gene: NA; v_gene: TRBV5-6; CDR3aa: CASSLDEGTGGYTF; CDR3nt: TGTGCCAGCAGCTTGGATGAAGGGACGGGTGGCTACACCTTC
len: 13; j_gene: TRBJ2-7; abundance: NA; d_gene: TRBD1; v_gene: TRBV19; CDR3aa: CASSPGTGGEQYF; CDR3nt: TGTGCCAGTAGCCCCGGGACAGGAGGCGAGCAGTACTTC
len: 12; j_gene: TRBJ1-2; abundance: NA; d_gene: NA; v_gene: TRBV12-3/TRBV12-4; CDR3aa: CASRRGMDGYTF; CDR3nt: TGTGCCAGCCGCAGGGGAATGGATGGCTACACCTTC
len: 14; j_gene: TRBJ1-2; abundance: NA; d_gene: TRBD1; v_gene: TRBV28; CDR3aa: CASSGTGGDYGYTF; CDR3nt: TGTGCCAGCAGTGGAACAGGGGGCGACTATGGCTACACCTTC
len: 13; j_gene: TRBJ2-2; abundance: NA; d_gene: NA; v_gene: TRBV6-4; CDR3aa: CASSPRGYGELFF; CDR3nt: TGTGCCAGCAGCCCGCGGGGCTACGGGGAGCTGTTTTTT
len: 15; j_gene: TRBJ2-5; abundance: NA; d_gene: NA; v_gene: TRBV6-1; CDR3aa: CASSEALGARETQYF; CDR3nt: TGTGCCAGCAGTGAAGCGCTGGGGGCTCGGGAGACCCAGTACTTC
len: 12; j_gene: TRBJ2-1; abundance: few; d_gene: NA; v_gene: TRBV12-3/TRBV12-4; CDR3aa: CASSQGNNEQFF; CDR3nt: TGTGCCAGCAGCCAAGGTAACAATGAGCAGTTCTTC
len: 16; j_gene: TRBJ2-3; abundance: NA; d_gene: NA; v_gene: TRBV18; CDR3aa: CASSPPTVSITDTQYF; CDR3nt: TGTGCCAGCTCACCACCGACGGTTTCTATCACAGATACGCAGTATTTT
len: 13; j_gene: TRBJ2-5; abundance: once; d_gene: NA; v_gene: TRBV9; CDR3aa: CASSTGLGETQYF; CDR3nt: TGTGCCAGCAGCACCGGGCTGGGAGAGACCCAGTACTTC
len: 15; j_gene: TRBJ2-1; abundance: NA; d_gene: TRBD2; v_gene: TRBV2; CDR3aa: CASSLAGDYYNEQFF; CDR3nt: TGTGCCAGCAGCTTAGCGGGAGATTACTACAATGAGCAGTTCTTC
len: 13; j_gene: TRBJ2-3; abundance: NA; d_gene: NA; v_gene: TRBV6-5; CDR3aa: CASRRDNTDTQYF; CDR3nt: TGTGCCAGCAGACGGGACAACACAGATACGCAGTATTTT
len: 15; j_gene: TRBJ1-1; abundance: few; d_gene: NA; v_gene: TRBV6-1; CDR3aa: CASSEAQKPLAEAFF; CDR3nt: TGTGCCAGCAGTGAAGCGCAGAAGCCCCTGGCTGAAGCTTTCTTT
len: 18; j_gene: TRBJ2-7; abundance: NA; d_gene: TRBD1; v_gene: TRBV29-1; CDR3aa: CSVLGTGGEFRSSYEQYF; CDR3nt: TGCAGCGTTTTGGGGACAGGGGGCGAATTTAGGAGCTCCTACGAGCAGTACTTC
len: 14; j_gene: TRBJ2-4; abundance: NA; d_gene: TRBD1; v_gene: TRBV6-1; CDR3aa: CASRPGTGGNIQYF; CDR3nt: TGTGCCAGCAGACCCGGGACAGGGGGGAACATTCAGTACTTC
len: 18; j_gene: TRBJ1-4; abundance: NA; d_gene: NA; v_gene: TRBV4-2; CDR3aa: CASSQDPAGESTNEKLFF; CDR3nt: TGTGCCAGCAGCCAAGATCCGGCAGGGGAGTCAACTAATGAAAAACTGTTTTTT
len: 17; j_gene: TRBJ1-2; abundance: NA; d_gene: NA; v_gene: TRBV15; CDR3aa: CATSRDYSGGVPYGYTF; CDR3nt: TGTGCCACCAGCAGAGACTACTCCGGGGGGGTTCCCTATGGCTACACCTTC
len: 13; j_gene: TRBJ2-1; abundance: few; d_gene: NA; v_gene: TRBV7-2; CDR3aa: CASSLVQALPMFF; CDR3nt: TGTGCCAGCAGCTTAGTACAGGCACTTCCTATGTTCTTC
len: 13; j_gene: TRBJ2-2; abundance: NA; d_gene: NA; v_gene: TRBV18; CDR3aa: CASSPQEAGELFF; CDR3nt: TGTGCCAGCTCACCCCAGGAGGCCGGGGAGCTGTTTTTT
len: 14; j_gene: TRBJ2-3; abundance: NA; d_gene: TRBD1; v_gene: TRBV5-1; CDR3aa: CASSFGQGGDTQYF; CDR3nt: TGCGCCAGCAGCTTTGGACAGGGTGGGGATACGCAGTATTTT
len: 13; j_gene: TRBJ2-2; abundance: NA; d_gene: NA; v_gene: TRBV6-4; CDR3aa: CASSDGTTGELFF; CDR3nt: TGTGCCAGCAGTGACGGGACCACCGGGGAGCTGTTTTTT
len: 12; j_gene: TRBJ2-5; abundance: NA; d_gene: TRBD1; v_gene: TRBV19; CDR3aa: CASSPGGETQYF; CDR3nt: TGTGCCAGTAGTCCAGGGGGAGAGACCCAGTACTTC
len: 16; j_gene: TRBJ2-7; abundance: NA; d_gene: TRBD2; v_gene: TRBV7-2; CDR3aa: CASSSLAGGPSYEQYF; CDR3nt: TGTGCCAGCAGCTCACTAGCGGGAGGACCTTCCTACGAGCAGTACTTC